This T cell receptor (beta chain) is from a study of T cell responses to AZD1222 COVID-19 vaccine. About the study: Pooling covered second doses at about 4 or about 12 weeks.

Study-wide points: Spike-specific TCR breadth and depth were elevated following two AZD1222 doses. There were repertoire samples only from the period after the peak T cell response. Among AZD1222 vaccinees, only six were seropositive at baseline.

This CDR3 spans 12 amino acids. With 2 bases removed from V and 6 bases from J, the gap between germline ends came to 9 bases. Germline CDR1 SGHRS, CDR2 YFSETQ. Clones were sequenced by immunoSEQ multiplex PCR, and TCRdb holds only the in-frame ones, with some missing. The profile shows 60,000 to 75,000 clones, around 90% of them singletons. Note on this clone: Its specificity is unknown.

This receptor was taken from an adult in good health. The chain links TRBV5-1 to TRBJ2-7, with D possibly matching TRBD1 (5 bases). The sample here was peripheral blood, taken on day 0 of AZD1222 vaccination. CDR3 region: CASSLRGFEQYF. The CDR3, as DNA: TGCGCCAGCAGCTTAAGGGGTTTCGAGCAGTACTTC.